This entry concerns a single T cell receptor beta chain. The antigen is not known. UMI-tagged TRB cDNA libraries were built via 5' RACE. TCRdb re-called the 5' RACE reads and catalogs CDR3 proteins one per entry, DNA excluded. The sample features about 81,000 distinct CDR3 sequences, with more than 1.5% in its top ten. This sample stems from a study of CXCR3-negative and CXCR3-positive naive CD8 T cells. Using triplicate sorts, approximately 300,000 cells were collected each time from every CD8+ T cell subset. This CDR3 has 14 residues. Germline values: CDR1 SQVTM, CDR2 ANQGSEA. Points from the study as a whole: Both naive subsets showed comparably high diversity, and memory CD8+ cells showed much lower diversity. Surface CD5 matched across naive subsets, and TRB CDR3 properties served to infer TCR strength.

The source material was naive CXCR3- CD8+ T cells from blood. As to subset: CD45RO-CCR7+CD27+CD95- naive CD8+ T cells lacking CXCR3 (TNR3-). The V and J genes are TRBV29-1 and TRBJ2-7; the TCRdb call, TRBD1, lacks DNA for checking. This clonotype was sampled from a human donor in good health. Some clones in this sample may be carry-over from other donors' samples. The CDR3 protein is CSVIPGGGSNEQYF.